The 4 T cell receptor beta chains below all came from one sample that was sequenced in a study of blood T cell repertoires in COVID-19. Sequencing used immunoSEQ multiplex PCR; TCRdb keeps in-frame clones, though not all of them. The table lists some 100,000 clones, approximately 80% of them singletons. Sequencing was done on a sample of peripheral blood. The receptors come from a woman in her 70s with acute or convalescent COVID-19.

The chain employs TRBV6-1 and TRBJ2-6; D might be TRBD1 (6 bases). Germline CDR1 and CDR2: MNHNS and SASEGT. Trimming removed 2 bases at V and 2 bases at J, with 13 bases between. CDR3 length: 17 amino acids. In DNA, the CDR3 is TGTGCCAGCAGTGAAACAGGGCGGACAGCTGGGGCCAACGTCCTGACTTTC. Its translation is CASSETGRTAGANVLTF.

The chain has TRBV2 and TRBJ1-1, with D maybe TRBD1 (5 bases). Germline V gene sequence: CDR1 SNHLY, CDR2 FYNNEI. Trimming removed 5 bases from V and 3 bases from J, with 13 bases in between. The CDR3 spans 14 residues. The CDR3, as DNA: TGTGCCAGCAGTACCCGAGACAGAGACACTGAAGCTTTCTTT. The encoded protein is CASSTRDRDTEAFF.

This chain connects TRBV28 to TRBJ1-6; 9 nucleotides match TRBD1. The V segment lost 5 bases and the J segment 10 bases; nucleotides outside the gene matches: 15. The CDR3 consists of 17 residues. CDR1 and CDR2 from the germline V gene are MDHEN and SYDVKM. The CDR3 here is CASSNPGQGRKKSPLHF. As DNA, the CDR3 is TGTGCCAGCAGTAACCCGGGACAGGGAAGGAAAAAGTCACCCCTCCACTTT.

The chain carries TRBV19 and TRBJ2-2; TRBD1 aligns across 11 bases. The germline V gene has CDR1 LNHDA and CDR2 SQIVND (reference sequence). The V segment lost 4 bases and the J segment 7 bases; nucleotides outside the gene matches: 17. The length of the CDR3 is 19 residues. CDR3 sequence: CASSTLDRGRRGAGGELFF. The CDR3 bases are TGTGCCAGTAGTACCCTGGACAGGGGGCGGCGGGGAGCAGGCGGGGAGCTGTTTTTT. The whole variable domain, remainder taken from reference TRBV19 and TRBJ2-2, is DGGITQSPKYLFRKEGQNVTLSCEQNLNHDAMYWYRQDPGQGLRLIYYSQIVNDFQKGDIAEGYSVSREKKESFPLTVTSAQKNPTAFYLCASSTLDRGRRGAGGELFFGEGSRLTVL.